This T cell receptor (beta chain) was sequenced during a study of blood T cell repertoires in COVID-19. For the study at large: From the United States, Italy and Spain came samples of acute and convalescent COVID-19.

Authors' methods: Researchers report that nucleated cell counts were estimated from reference gene primer amplification. Here immunoSEQ multiplex PCR was the method, and the copy in TCRdb shows in-frame clones only, minus some. V and J calls and clone size come straight from that table; D and trimming were deduced from the DNA. This table holds approximately 94,000 clones, approximately 86% found once. This CDR3 is built from 15 residues. Germline loops: CDR1 MNHEY, CDR2 SVGAGI. Trimming cost V 2 bases and J 2 bases, with 11 bases left between them. The TCR originated in a woman aged 65 to 85 with acute or convalescent COVID-19. V gene TRBV6-5 combines with J gene TRBJ2-3, with D perhaps matching TRBD2 (6 bases). Sequenced input: peripheral blood. The CDR3 loop reads CASSYGTSLTDTQYF. DNA for the CDR3: TGTGCCAGCAGTTACGGAACTAGCCTCACAGATACGCAGTATTTT.